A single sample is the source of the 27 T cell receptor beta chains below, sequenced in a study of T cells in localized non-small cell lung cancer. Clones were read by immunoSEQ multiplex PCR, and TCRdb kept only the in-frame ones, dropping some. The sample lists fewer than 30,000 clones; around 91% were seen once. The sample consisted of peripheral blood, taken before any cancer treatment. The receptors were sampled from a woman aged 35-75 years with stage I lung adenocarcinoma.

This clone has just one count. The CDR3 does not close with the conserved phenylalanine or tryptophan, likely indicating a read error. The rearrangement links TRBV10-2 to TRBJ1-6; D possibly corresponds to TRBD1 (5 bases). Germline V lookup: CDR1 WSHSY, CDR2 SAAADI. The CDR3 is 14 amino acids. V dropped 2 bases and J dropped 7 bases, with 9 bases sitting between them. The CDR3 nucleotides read TGCGCCAGCAGTGAGAGGAAGGGGAATTCACCCCTCCACCTT. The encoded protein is CASSERKGNSPLHL.

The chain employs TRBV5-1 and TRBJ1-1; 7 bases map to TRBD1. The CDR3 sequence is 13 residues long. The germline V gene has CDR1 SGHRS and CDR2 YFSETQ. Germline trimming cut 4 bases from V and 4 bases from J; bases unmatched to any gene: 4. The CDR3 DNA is TGCGCCAGCAGCCCGACAGGGCGCACTGAAGCTTTCTTT. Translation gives CASSPTGRTEAFF. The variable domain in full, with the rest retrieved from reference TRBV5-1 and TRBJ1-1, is KAGVTQTPRYLIKTRGQQVTLSCSPISGHRSVSWYQQTPGQGLQFLFEYFSETQRNKGNFPGRFSGRQFSNSRSEMNVSTLELGDSALYLCASSPTGRTEAFFGQGTRLTVV.

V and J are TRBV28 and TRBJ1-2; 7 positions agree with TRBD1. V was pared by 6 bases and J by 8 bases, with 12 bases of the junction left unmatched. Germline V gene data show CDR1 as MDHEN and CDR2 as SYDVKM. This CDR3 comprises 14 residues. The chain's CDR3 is CASSSDRAIRGYTF. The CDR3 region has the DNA TGTGCCAGCAGCTCCGACAGGGCTATACGGGGCTACACCTTC.

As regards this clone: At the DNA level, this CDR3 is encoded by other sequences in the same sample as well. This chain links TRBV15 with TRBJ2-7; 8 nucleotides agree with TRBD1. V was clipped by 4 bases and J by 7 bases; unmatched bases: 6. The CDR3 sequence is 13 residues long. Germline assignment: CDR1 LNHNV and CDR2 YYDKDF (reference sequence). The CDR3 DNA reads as TGTGCCACCAGCAAGCAGGGGGCAAAAGAGCAGTACTTC. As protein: CATSKQGAKEQYF.

DNA for the CDR3: TGTGCCAGCAGCTTTCTCGGGTCTGGAAACACCATATATTTT. Its translation is CASSFLGSGNTIYF. This chain connects TRBV7-9 to TRBJ1-3; D gene unclear. This CDR3 has 14 residues. Between the trimmed V and J ends, which lost 3 bases and 1 base, there was a span of 7 bases. CDR1 SEHNR and CDR2 FQNEAQ come from the germline V gene (reference sequence).

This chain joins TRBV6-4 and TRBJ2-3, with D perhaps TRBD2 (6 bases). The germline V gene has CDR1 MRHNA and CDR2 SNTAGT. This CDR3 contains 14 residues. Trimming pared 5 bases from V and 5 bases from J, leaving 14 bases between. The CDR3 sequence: CASSPGLGGDTQYF. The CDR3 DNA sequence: TGTGCCAGCAGTCCTGGCCTGGGGGGAGATACGCAGTATTTT.

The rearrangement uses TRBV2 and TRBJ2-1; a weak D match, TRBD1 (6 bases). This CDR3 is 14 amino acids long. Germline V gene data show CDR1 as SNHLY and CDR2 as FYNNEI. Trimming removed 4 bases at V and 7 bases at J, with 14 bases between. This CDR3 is CASSGERGNNEQFF. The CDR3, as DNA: TGTGCCAGCAGTGGGGAGAGGGGGAATAATGAGCAGTTCTTC.

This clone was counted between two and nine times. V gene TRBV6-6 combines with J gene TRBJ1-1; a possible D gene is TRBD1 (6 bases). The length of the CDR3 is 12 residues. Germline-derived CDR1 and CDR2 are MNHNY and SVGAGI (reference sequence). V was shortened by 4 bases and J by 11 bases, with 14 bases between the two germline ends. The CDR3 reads CASSWSGALAFF. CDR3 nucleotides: TGTGCCAGCAGTTGGTCAGGGGCGTTGGCTTTCTTT.

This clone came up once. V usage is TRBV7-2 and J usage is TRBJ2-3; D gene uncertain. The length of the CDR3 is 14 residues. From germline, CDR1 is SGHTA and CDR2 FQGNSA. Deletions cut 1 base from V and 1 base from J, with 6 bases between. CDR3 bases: TGTGCCAGCAGCTTAGTTGTCGGCACAGATACGCAGTATTTT. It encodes CASSLVVGTDTQYF.

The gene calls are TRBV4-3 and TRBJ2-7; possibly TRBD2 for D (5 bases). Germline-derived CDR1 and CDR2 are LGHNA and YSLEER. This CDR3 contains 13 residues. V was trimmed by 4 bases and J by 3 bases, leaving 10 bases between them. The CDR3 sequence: CASSRGPDYEQYF. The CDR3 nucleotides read TGCGCCAGCAGCCGCGGGCCAGACTACGAGCAGTACTTC.

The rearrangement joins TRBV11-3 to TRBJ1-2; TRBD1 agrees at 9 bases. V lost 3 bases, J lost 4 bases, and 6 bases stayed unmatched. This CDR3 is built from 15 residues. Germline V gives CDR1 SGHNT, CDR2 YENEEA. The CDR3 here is CASSFWDRETYGYTF. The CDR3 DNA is TGTGCCAGCAGCTTTTGGGACAGGGAAACCTATGGCTACACCTTC.

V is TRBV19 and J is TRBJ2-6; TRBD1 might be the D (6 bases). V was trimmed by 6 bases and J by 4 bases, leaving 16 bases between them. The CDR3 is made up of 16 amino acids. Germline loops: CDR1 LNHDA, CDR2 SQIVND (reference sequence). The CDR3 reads CASSPDRTEGANVLTF. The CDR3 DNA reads TGTGCCAGTAGCCCGGACAGAACTGAAGGGGCCAACGTCCTGACTTTC.

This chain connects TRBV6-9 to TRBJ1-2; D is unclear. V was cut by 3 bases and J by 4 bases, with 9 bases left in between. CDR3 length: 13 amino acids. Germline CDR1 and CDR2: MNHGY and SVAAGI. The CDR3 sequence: CASSYARSYGYTF. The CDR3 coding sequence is TGTGCCAGCAGTTACGCCCGAAGCTATGGCTACACCTTC.

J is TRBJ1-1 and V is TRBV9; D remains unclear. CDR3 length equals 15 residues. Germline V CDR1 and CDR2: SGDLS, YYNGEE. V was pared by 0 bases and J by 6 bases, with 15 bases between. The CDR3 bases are TGTGCCAGCAGCGTAGGCGAGACGGTCAACCCTGAAGCTTTCTTT. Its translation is CASSVGETVNPEAFF.

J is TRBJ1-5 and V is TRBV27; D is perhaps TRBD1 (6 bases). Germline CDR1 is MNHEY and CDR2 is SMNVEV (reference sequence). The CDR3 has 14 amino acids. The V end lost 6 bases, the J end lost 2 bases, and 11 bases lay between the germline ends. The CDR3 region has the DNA TGTGCCAGCAGCACCAGACAGGGCAATCAGCCCCAGCATTTT. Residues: CASSTRQGNQPQHF.

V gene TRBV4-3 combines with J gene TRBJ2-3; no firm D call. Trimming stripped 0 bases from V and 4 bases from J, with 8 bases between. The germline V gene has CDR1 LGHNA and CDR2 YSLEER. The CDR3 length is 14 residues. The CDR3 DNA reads TGCGCCAGCAGCCAAGAAACGGGCGCAGATACGCAGTATTTT. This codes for CASSQETGADTQYF.

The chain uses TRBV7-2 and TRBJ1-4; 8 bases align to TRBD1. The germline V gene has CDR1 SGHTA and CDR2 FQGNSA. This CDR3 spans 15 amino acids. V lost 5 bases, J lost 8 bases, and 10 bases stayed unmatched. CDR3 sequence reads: CASSARGRVEEKLFF. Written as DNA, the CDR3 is TGTGCCAGCAGCGCCAGGGGGCGTGTTGAGGAAAAACTGTTTTTT.

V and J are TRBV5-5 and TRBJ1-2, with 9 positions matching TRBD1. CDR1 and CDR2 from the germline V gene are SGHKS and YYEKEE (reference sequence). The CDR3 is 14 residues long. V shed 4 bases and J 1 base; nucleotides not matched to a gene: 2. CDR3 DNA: TGTGCCAGCAGCCGGGACAGGGTTAACTATGGCTACACCTTC. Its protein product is CASSRDRVNYGYTF.

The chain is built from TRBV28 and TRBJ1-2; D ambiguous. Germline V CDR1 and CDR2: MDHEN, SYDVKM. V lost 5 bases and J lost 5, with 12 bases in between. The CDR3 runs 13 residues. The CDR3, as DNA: TGTGCCAGCAGTCCAGTAACAGTATATGGCTACACCTTC. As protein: CASSPVTVYGYTF.

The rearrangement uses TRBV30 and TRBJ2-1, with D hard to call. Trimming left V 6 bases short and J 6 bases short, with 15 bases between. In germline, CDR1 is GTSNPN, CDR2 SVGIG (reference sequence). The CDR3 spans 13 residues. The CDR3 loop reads CACLGWLSNEQFF. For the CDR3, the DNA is TGTGCCTGCCTCGGTTGGCTGTCCAATGAGCAGTTCTTC.

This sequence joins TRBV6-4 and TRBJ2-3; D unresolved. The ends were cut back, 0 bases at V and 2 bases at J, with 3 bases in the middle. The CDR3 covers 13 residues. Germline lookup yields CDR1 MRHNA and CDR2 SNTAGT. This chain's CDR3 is CASSDSPTDTQYF. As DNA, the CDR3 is TGTGCCAGCAGTGACTCGCCCACAGATACGCAGTATTTT.

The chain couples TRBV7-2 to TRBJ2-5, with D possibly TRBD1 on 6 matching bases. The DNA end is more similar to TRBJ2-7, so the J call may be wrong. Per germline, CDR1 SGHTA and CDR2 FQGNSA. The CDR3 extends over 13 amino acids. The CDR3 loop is CASNRDRSYEQYF. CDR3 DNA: TGTGCCAGCAACAGAGACAGGAGTTACGAGCAGTACTTC.

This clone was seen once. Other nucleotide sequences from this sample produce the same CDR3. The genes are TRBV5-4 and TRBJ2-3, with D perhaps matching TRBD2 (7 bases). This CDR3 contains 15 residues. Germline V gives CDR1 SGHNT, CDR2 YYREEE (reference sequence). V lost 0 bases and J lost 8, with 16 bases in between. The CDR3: CASSLGGEGGLTQYF. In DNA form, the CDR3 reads TGTGCCAGCAGCTTGGGCGGGGAGGGGGGACTTACGCAGTATTTT.

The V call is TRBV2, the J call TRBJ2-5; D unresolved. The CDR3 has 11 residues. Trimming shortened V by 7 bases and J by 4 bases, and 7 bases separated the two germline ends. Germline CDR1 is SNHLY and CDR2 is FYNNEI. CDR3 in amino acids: CASTPGETQYF. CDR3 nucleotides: TGTGCCAGCACCCCGGGAGAGACCCAGTACTTC.

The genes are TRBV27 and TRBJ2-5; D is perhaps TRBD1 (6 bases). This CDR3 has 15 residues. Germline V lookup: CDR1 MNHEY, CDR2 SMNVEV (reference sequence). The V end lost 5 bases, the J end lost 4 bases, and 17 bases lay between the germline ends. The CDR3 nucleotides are TGTGCCAGCAGTACGGGACAACGGATGGCAGAGACCCAGTACTTC. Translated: CASSTGQRMAETQYF.

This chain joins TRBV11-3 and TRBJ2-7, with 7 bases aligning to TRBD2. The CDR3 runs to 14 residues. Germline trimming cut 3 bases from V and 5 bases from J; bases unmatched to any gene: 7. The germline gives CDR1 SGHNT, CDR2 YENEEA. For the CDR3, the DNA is TGTGCCAGCAGCTTGGGAGGGGCTCGGGACGAGCAGTACTTC. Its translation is CASSLGGARDEQYF.

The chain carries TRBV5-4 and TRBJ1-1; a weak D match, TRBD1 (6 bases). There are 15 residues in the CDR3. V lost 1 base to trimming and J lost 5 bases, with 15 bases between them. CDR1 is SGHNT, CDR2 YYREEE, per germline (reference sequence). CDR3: CASSLHSRGATEAFF. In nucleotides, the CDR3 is TGTGCCAGCAGCTTGCATTCTCGGGGGGCTACTGAAGCTTTCTTT.